These 3 T cell receptor beta chains share one sample of origin, sequenced in a study of blood T cell repertoires in COVID-19. The method was immunoSEQ multiplex PCR; TCRdb's version includes in-frame clones alone and lacks a portion of them. The sample includes around 190,000 clones, roughly 90% of them seen just once. The specimen sequenced was peripheral blood. Every receptor here comes from a man between 18 and 29 years old with active or convalescent COVID-19.

V is TRBV5-5 and J is TRBJ1-6; D remains unclear. The length of the CDR3 is 12 residues. V was shortened by 4 bases and J by 5 bases, with 4 bases between the two germline ends. The germline V gene has CDR1 SGHKS and CDR2 YYEKEE (reference sequence). The CDR3 loop reads CASSTNNSPLHF. CDR3 nucleotides: TGTGCCAGCAGCACAAATAATTCACCCCTCCACTTT.

J is TRBJ1-2 and V is TRBV5-1; 8 nucleotides line up with TRBD1. After removal of 3 bases from V and 2 bases from J, the junction contained 3 bases not matched to a gene. The CDR3 has 14 residues. Germline values: CDR1 SGHRS, CDR2 YFSETQ. The CDR3 region has the DNA TGCGCCAGCAGCTGGGGGACAGGAAACTATGGCTACACCTTC. Translated, it gives CASSWGTGNYGYTF. Drawing the rest from reference TRBV5-1 and TRBJ1-2, the complete variable domain is KAGVTQTPRYLIKTRGQQVTLSCSPISGHRSVSWYQQTPGQGLQFLFEYFSETQRNKGNFPGRFSGRQFSNSRSEMNVSTLELGDSALYLCASSWGTGNYGYTFGSGTRLTVV.

This rearrangement joins TRBV5-6 to TRBJ2-3; the match to TRBD2 covers 11 bases. The germline V gene encodes CDR1 SGHDT and CDR2 YYEEEE. V shed 0 bases, J shed 5 bases, and the junction held 8 bases outside the gene matches. There are 17 residues in the CDR3. CDR3 residues: CASSLVGLAAGIDTQYF. DNA for the CDR3: TGTGCCAGCAGCTTGGTGGGACTAGCGGCCGGGATAGATACGCAGTATTTT.